The present T cell receptor beta chain was sequenced within a study of blood T cell repertoires in COVID-19. Across the whole study: The study drew acute and convalescent COVID-19 samples from the United States, Italy and Spain. In each case, the material was cDNA or gDNA derived from T cells, B-cell-depleted T cells, or PBMCs.

The CDR3 length is 13 residues. The V gene lost 8 bases and the J gene lost 6 bases, with 13 bases spanning the gap. In the original processing: Using reference gene primer amplification, nucleated cell counts were estimated. The assay was immunoSEQ multiplex PCR, and TCRdb's table has in-frame clones only and misses some. V and J calls plus clone size are reproduced from that table; the DNA served to infer D and trimming. The sample holds some 67,000 clones; 88% are singletons and the top ten take roughly 1.2%. The sequencing input was peripheral blood. V and J are TRBV12-3 or TRBV12-4 and TRBJ2-2, with D possibly TRBD2 on 5 matching bases. The origin of this receptor is a woman in her sixties or seventies with acute or convalescent COVID-19. CDR3 amino acids: CASAPMRAGELFF. CDR3 DNA sequence: TGTGCCAGCGCCCCGATGAGGGCCGGGGAGCTGTTTTTT.